Given below is one TCR beta chain in context. Its antigen is unknown. This CDR3 comprises 15 residues. Germline trimming cut 0 bases from V and 3 bases from J; bases unmatched to any gene: 2. In germline, CDR1 is SGHRS, CDR2 YFSETQ. The record originates from a study of T cell responses to AZD1222 COVID-19 vaccine. Profiled with immunoSEQ multiplex PCR; TCRdb holds only in-frame clones, not every one. This sample carries under 100,000 clones, nearly 90% of them seen once, and the ten largest clones take 2.8%. Study-level points and caveats: With two AZD1222 doses given, Spike-specific TCR breadth and depth both rose. Nearly half of unique spike-specific TCRs reportedly avoided B.1.351 and B.1.1.7 mutated regions. Along spike, vaccine-associated CD4 TCRs were found throughout, with dominance at 160-218 and 743-854.

The rearrangement links TRBV5-1 to TRBJ2-3; the match to TRBD1 covers 9 bases. The material was peripheral blood, obtained on day 0 of AZD1222 vaccination. This TCR came from an adult in good health. The CDR3 protein is CASSLGDRVTDTQYF. CDR3 DNA sequence: TGCGCCAGCAGCTTGGGGGACAGGGTAACAGATACGCAGTATTTT.